Following are 3 T cell receptor beta chains from one sample sequenced in a study of blood T cell repertoires in COVID-19. Profiling relied on immunoSEQ multiplex PCR, and the TCRdb table lists in-frame clones only, not all of them. Here the sample spans some 49,000 clones, around nine tenths being singletons. Sequenced material: peripheral blood. The receptor set was obtained from a man between 65 and 85 years old with active COVID-19.

The count of this clone is one. The chain has TRBV10-3 and TRBJ2-1, with 7 bases that match TRBD2. The CDR3 loop spans 16 amino acids. Germline V gives CDR1 ENHRY, CDR2 SYGVKD. Unmatched junction bases numbered 6, after V lost 2 bases and J lost 2 bases. Here the CDR3 DNA reads TGTGCCATCAGTGAGGTAACTAGCGAAACCTACAATGAGCAGTTCTTC. Translation gives CAISEVTSETYNEQFF.

The chain joins TRBV9 to TRBJ1-1, with 9 bases matching TRBD1. This CDR3 has 17 residues. With V trimmed by 4 bases and J by 0 bases, 10 bases remained unmatched. Germline V gene data show CDR1 as SGDLS and CDR2 as YYNGEE. The CDR3 here is CASSLRPGQGLNTEAFF. Here the CDR3 DNA reads TGTGCCAGCAGCCTCAGACCGGGACAGGGTTTGAACACTGAAGCTTTCTTT.

This clone was recorded only once. The rearrangement uses TRBV5-1 and TRBJ2-7; D gene unclear. Germline V gene lookup returns CDR1 SGHRS and CDR2 YFSETQ. The V and J ends lost 4 bases and 3 bases respectively, with 17 bases between them. The CDR3 has 15 amino acids. The CDR3 bases are TGCGCCAGCAGCCAAACAAGAGGCGCCTACTACGAGCAGTACTTC. Translated: CASSQTRGAYYEQYF.